This T cell receptor (beta chain) emerged from a study of cytomegalovirus exposure and HLA in healthy donors. About the study: Caucasian-associated ancestry cluster membership applied to over 80% of 300 to 450 genotyped donors. Study-wide results and caveats: Among immune exposure information, only CMV serostatus was available. Among TCR sequences, most were rare, though some public TCRs appeared in many donors.

As for this clone: As yet, its antigen is unknown.

With 60 Vbeta and 13 Jbeta primers, the PCR was carried out. Here immunoSEQ multiplex PCR was the method, and the copy in TCRdb shows in-frame clones only, minus some. The sample contains some 220,000 clones, 75% to 90% of which appear only once. The material sequenced was PBMCs. The clonotype was recovered from a young woman in good health and CMV-seronegative.

The CDR3 DNA sequence: TGCGCCAGCAGCCAAGAAAGAGGATACGAGCAGTACTTC. It is translated as CASSQERGYEQYF. V usage is TRBV4-3 and J usage is TRBJ2-7; no firm D call. The germline V gene encodes CDR1 LGHNA and CDR2 YSLEER. The CDR3 totals 13 residues. Trimming pared 0 bases from V and 4 bases from J, leaving 7 bases between.